This T cell receptor (beta chain) originates from a study of CD8 T cells in Susac syndrome. The CDR3 loop spans 15 amino acids. J gave up 4 bases and V 1 base, and 5 bases lay outside the gene matches. The germline gives CDR1 SGHVS, CDR2 FQNEAQ. Reverse transcription used roughly 0.5 to 1 ug RNA and random hexamers. TCRdb analysed the immunoSEQ multiplex PCR reads with MiXCR anew, one entry per CDR3 protein. In the table there are about 180,000 distinct CDR3 sequences, about 95% of which are singletons. The specimen was CD8+ T cells from PBMCs. The sequence was collected from a human donor with multiple sclerosis. The V call is TRBV7-8, the J call TRBJ2-3; TRBD1 agrees at 7 bases. The CDR3 DNA reads TGTGCCAGCAGCTTAGGACCAGGGACAGCAGATACGCAGTATTTT. Protein product: CASSLGPGTADTQYF.